This TCR beta chain was captured in a study of blood T cell repertoires in COVID-19. Study as a whole: Samples taken during acute and convalescent COVID-19 were collected in the United States, Italy and Spain. Sources were T cells, B-cell-depleted T cells, or PBMCs; the material itself was cDNA or gDNA.

V dropped 4 bases and J dropped 3 bases, with 25 bases sitting between them. CDR1 and CDR2 from the germline V gene are SGDLS and YYNGEE. This CDR3 has 18 residues. Seattle's enrolled individuals joined amid active infection and were then monitored longitudinally. Source study methods: By means of reference gene primer amplification, nucleated cell counts were estimated. Libraries were prepared by immunoSEQ multiplex PCR; TCRdb keeps only in-frame clonotypes and omits some of them. The V and J calls and clone size come from that table; D and trimming were worked out from the DNA. The sample holds approximately 170,000 clones, approximately 90% seen once.

The chain employs TRBV9 and TRBJ2-5, with D possibly TRBD1 on 7 matching bases. Sequenced input: peripheral blood. The TCR was taken from a man aged 18 to 30 with COVID-19, enrolled during active disease. CDR3 protein: CASSSAVTGRSIEETQYF. The DNA of the CDR3 is TGTGCCAGCAGCTCCGCGGTGACAGGGAGGTCGATTGAAGAGACCCAGTACTTC.